This TCR beta chain was sequenced for a study of cytomegalovirus exposure and HLA in healthy donors. With respect to this clone: What it binds is not known.

Germline CDR1 SGHDT, CDR2 YYEEEE. V was shortened by 2 bases and J by 1 base, with 18 bases between the two germline ends. The CDR3 is 17 residues long. Study-level findings and limits: At a 0.05 false discovery rate, a later analysis found approximately 17,000 TCR beta sequences to be associated with HLA alleles. The classifier, whose performance was assessed in both the original and validation cohorts, reportedly diagnosed cytomegalovirus status with high specificity and sensitivity.

PCR involved 60 Vbeta and 13 Jbeta primers. Profiling relied on immunoSEQ multiplex PCR, and the TCRdb table lists in-frame clones only, not all of them. The sample lists 150,000 or so clones; around 80% were seen once. The V gene is TRBV5-6, the J gene TRBJ1-1; D is undetermined. Input material: PBMCs. This sequence was found in a male donor in good health and CMV-seropositive. In nucleotides, the CDR3 is TGTGCCAGCAGCTTAGGGTCTAGTGGGAGGAGGAACACTGAAGCTTTCTTT. Translating it yields CASSLGSSGRRNTEAFF.